Sequencing of this T cell receptor (beta chain) was carried out in a study of cytomegalovirus exposure and HLA in healthy donors. Looked up from germline, CDR1 is SGHTA and CDR2 is FQGNSA. The CDR3 has 14 residues. Trimming took 1 base from V and 5 from J, leaving 11 bases between them. TCRdb's copy holds only in-frame clones and misses some; the assay was immunoSEQ multiplex PCR. The data contain about 240,000 clones, approximately 84% of them singletons. Sequencing was carried out using PBMCs. This chain links TRBV7-2 with TRBJ1-1; D is unresolved. This sequence was found in a woman in her thirties in good health and CMV-seropositive. CDR3 region: CASSLDRTWTEAFF. CDR3 DNA sequence: TGTGCCAGCAGCTTAGATAGGACTTGGACTGAAGCTTTCTTT.